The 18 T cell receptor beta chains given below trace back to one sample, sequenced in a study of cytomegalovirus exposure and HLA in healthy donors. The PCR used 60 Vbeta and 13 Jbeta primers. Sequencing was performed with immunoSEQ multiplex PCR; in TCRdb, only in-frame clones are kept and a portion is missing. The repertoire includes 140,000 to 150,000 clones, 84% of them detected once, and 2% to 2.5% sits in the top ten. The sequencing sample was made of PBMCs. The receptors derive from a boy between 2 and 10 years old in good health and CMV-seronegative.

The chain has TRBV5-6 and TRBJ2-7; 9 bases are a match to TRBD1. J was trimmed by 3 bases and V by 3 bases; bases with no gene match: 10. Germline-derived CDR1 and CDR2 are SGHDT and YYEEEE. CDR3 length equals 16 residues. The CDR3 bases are TGTGCCAGCAGCTCGTCCGGGACAGGGTTCTTCTACGAGCAGTACTTC. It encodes CASSSSGTGFFYEQYF.

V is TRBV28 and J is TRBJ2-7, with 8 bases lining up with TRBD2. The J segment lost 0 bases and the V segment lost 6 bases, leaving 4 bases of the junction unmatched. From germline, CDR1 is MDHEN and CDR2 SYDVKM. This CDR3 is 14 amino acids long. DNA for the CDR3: TGTGCCAGCAGAAACGGGGGGGACTCCTACGAGCAGTACTTC. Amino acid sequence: CASRNGGDSYEQYF.

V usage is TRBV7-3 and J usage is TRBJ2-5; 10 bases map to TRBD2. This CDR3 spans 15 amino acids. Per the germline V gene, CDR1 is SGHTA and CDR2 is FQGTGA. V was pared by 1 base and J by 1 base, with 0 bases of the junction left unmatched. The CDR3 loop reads CASSLIAGGQETQYF. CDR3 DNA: TGTGCCAGCAGCTTAATAGCGGGGGGCCAAGAGACCCAGTACTTC.

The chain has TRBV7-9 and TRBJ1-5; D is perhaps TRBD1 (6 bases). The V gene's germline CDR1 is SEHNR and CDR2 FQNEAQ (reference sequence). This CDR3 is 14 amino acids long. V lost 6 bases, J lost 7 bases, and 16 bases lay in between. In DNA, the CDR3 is TGTGCCAGCAGTCTAGGGGGGGGATTGCAGCCCCAGCATTTT. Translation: CASSLGGGLQPQHF.

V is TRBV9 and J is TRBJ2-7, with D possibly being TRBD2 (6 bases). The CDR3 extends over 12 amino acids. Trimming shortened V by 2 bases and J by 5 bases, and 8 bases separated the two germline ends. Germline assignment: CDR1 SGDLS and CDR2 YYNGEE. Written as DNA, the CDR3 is TGTGCCAGCAGCGTCCCTAGCGACGAGCAGTACTTC. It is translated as CASSVPSDEQYF.

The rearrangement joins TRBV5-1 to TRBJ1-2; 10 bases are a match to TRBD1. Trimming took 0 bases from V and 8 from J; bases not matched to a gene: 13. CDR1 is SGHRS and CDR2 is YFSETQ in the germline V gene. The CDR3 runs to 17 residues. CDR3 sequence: CASSLGQGAARDKGYTF. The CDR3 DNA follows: TGCGCCAGCAGCTTGGGACAGGGGGCGGCTCGGGATAAAGGCTACACCTTC.

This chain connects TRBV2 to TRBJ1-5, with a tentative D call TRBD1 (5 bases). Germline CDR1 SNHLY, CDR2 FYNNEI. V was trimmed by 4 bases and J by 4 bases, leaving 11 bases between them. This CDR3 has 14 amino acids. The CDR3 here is CASSGSGGNQPQHF. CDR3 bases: TGTGCCAGCAGTGGCTCGGGGGGGAATCAGCCCCAGCATTTT.

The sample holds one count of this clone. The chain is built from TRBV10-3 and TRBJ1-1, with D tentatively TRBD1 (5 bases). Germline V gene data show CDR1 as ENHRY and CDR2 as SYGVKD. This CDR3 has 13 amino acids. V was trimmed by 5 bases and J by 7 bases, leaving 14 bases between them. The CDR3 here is CAISTDIQDEAFF. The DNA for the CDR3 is TGTGCCATCAGTACGGACATTCAAGATGAAGCTTTCTTT.

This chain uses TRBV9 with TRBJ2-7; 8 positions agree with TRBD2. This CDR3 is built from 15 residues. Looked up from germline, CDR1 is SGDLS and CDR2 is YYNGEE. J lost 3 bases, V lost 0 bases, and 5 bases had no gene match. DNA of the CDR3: TGTGCCAGCAGCGTAGCTAGCGGGCTCAACTACGAGCAGTACTTC. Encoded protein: CASSVASGLNYEQYF.

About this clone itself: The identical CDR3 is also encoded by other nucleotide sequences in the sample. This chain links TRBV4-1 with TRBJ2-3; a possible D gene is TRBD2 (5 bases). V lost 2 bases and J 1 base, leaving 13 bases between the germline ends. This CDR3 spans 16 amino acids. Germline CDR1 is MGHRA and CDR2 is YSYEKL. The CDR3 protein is CASSQRRTSGTDTQYF. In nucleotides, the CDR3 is TGCGCCAGCAGCCAACGGCGGACTTCAGGCACAGATACGCAGTATTTT.

The CDR3 loop is CASRETGYTNEKLFF. The CDR3 DNA follows: TGTGCCAGCAGGGAGACAGGGTACACTAATGAAAAACTGTTTTTT. The chain joins TRBV27 to TRBJ1-4; the match to TRBD1 covers 7 bases. The CDR3 extends over 15 amino acids. V gave up 6 bases and J gave up 2 bases; unmatched junction bases: 6. Germline assignment: CDR1 MNHEY and CDR2 SMNVEV (reference sequence).

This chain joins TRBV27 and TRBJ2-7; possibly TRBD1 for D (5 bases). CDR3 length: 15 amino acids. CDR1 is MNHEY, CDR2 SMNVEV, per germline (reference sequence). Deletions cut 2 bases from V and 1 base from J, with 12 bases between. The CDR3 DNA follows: TGTGCCAGCAGTTTAGGGCAGGGTGTTTCCTACGAGCAGTACTTC. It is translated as CASSLGQGVSYEQYF.

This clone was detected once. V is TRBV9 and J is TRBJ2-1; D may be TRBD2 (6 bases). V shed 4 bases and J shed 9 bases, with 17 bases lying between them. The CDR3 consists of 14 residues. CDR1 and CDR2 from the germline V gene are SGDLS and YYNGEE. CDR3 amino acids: CASSPLLATPEQFF. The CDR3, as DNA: TGTGCCAGCAGCCCACTACTAGCTACGCCTGAGCAGTTCTTC.

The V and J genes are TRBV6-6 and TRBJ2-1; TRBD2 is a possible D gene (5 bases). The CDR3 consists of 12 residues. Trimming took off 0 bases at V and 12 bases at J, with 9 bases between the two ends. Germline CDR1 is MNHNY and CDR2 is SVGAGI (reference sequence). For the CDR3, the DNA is TGTGCCAGCAGTTACTCAGGGAGTGGGCAGTTCTTC. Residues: CASSYSGSGQFF.

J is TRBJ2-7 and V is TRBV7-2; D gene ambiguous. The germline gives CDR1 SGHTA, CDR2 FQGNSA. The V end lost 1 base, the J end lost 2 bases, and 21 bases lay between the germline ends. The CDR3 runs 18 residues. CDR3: CASSLERAISNPPYEQYF. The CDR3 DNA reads TGTGCCAGCAGCTTAGAACGCGCAATCTCTAACCCCCCCTACGAGCAGTACTTC. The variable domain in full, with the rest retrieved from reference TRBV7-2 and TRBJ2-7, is GAGVSQSPSNKVTEKGKDVELRCDPISGHTALYWYRQSLGQGLEFLIYFQGNSAPDKSGLPSDRFSAERTGGSVSTLTIQRTQQEDSAVYLCASSLERAISNPPYEQYFGPGTRLTVT.

The CDR3 here is CASSSRDRASEQYF. CDR3 DNA sequence: TGTGCCAGCAGCTCCCGGGACAGGGCCTCCGAGCAGTACTTC. The genes are TRBV7-2 and TRBJ2-7; 9 nucleotides line up with TRBD1. Per germline, CDR1 SGHTA and CDR2 FQGNSA. The CDR3 extends over 14 amino acids. Unmatched junction bases numbered 7, after V lost 4 bases and J lost 6 bases.

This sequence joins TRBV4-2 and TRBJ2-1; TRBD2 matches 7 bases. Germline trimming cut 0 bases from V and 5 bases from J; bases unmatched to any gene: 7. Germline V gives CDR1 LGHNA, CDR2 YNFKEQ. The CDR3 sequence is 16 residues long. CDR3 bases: TGTGCCAGCAGCCAAGATGGGTCTAGCGGCCACAATGAGCAGTTCTTC. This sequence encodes CASSQDGSSGHNEQFF.

This CDR3 is CASSLIPGSYNSPLHF. CDR3 nucleotide sequence: TGTGCCAGCAGTTTAATCCCGGGCTCCTATAATTCACCCCTCCACTTT. The V call is TRBV27, the J call TRBJ1-6; unclear D gene. Germline-derived CDR1 and CDR2 are MNHEY and SMNVEV (reference sequence). The CDR3 extends over 16 amino acids. Trimming removed 2 bases at V and 0 bases at J, with 8 bases between.